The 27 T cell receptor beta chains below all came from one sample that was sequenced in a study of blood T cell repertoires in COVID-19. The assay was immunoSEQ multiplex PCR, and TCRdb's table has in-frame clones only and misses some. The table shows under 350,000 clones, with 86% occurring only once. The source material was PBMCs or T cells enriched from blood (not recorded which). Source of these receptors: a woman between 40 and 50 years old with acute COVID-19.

The DNA of the CDR3 is TGTGCCAGCAGTGGGTTACCGGGACAGGGGGTTGCTCAGCCCCAGCATTTT. This gives the protein CASSGLPGQGVAQPQHF. The chain recombines TRBV27 with TRBJ1-5, with 11 bases matching TRBD1. Germline V gene lookup returns CDR1 MNHEY and CDR2 SMNVEV (reference sequence). The CDR3 extends over 17 amino acids. The V and J ends lost 5 bases and 6 bases, in that order; junction bases with no gene match: 12.

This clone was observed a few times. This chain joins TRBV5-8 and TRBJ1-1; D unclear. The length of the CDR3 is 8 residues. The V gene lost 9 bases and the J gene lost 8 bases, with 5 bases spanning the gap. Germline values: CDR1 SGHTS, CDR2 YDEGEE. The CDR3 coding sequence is TGTGCCATCGTAGAAGCTTTCTTT. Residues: CAIVEAFF.

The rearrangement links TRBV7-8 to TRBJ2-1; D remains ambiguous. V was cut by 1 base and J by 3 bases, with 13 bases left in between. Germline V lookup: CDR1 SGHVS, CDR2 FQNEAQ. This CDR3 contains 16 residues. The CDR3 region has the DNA TGTGCCAGCAGCTTAGTTCAGGTTTCCCTCTACAATGAGCAGTTCTTC. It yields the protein CASSLVQVSLYNEQFF. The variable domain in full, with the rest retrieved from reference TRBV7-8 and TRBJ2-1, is GAGVSQSPRYKVAKRGQDVALRCDPISGHVSLFWYQQALGQGPEFLTYFQNEAQLDKSGLPSDRFFAERPEGSVSTLKIQRTQQEDSAVYLCASSLVQVSLYNEQFFGPGTRLTVL.

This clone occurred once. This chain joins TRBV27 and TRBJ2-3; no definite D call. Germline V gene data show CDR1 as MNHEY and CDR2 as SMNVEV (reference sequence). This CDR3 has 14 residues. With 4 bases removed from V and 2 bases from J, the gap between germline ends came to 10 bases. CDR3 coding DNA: TGTGCCAGCAGTTCTTTGGTCTACACAGATACGCAGTATTTT. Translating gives CASSSLVYTDTQYF.

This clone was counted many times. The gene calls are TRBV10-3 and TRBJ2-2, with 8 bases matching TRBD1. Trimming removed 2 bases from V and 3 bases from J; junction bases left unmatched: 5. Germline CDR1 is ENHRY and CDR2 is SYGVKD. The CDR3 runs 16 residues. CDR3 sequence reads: CAISEAGTGYTGELFF. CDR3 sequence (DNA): TGTGCCATCAGTGAGGCGGGGACAGGCTACACCGGGGAGCTGTTTTTT.

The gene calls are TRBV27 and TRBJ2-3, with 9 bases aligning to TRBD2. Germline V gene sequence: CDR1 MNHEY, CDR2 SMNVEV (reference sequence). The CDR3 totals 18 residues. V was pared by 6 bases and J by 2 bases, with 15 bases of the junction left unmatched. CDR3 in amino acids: CASSRLRKASGDTDTQYF. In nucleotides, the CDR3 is TGTGCCAGCAGCCGCCTTCGAAAGGCTAGCGGGGACACAGATACGCAGTATTTT.

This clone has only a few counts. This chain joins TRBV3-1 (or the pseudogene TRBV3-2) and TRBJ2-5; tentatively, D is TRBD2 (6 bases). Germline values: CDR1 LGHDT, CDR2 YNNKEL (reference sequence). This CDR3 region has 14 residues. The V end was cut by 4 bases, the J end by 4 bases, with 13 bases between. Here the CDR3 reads CASSPPSGAETQYF. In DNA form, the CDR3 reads TGTGCCAGCAGCCCCCCCTCGGGAGCAGAGACCCAGTACTTC.

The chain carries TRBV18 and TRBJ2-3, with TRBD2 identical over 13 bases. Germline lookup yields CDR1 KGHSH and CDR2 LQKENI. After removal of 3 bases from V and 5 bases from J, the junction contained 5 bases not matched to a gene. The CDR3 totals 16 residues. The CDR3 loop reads CASSPTSGGLKDTQYF. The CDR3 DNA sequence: TGTGCCAGCTCACCGACTAGCGGGGGGTTAAAAGATACGCAGTATTTT.

The CDR3 sequence is CASSLAWADNYEQYF. Here the CDR3 DNA reads TGCGCCAGCAGCTTGGCCTGGGCAGATAACTACGAGCAGTACTTC. V is TRBV5-1 and J is TRBJ2-7; D not resolved. The germline V gene has CDR1 SGHRS and CDR2 YFSETQ. This CDR3 is built from 15 residues. The V gene lost 0 bases and the J gene lost 3 bases, with 13 bases spanning the gap.

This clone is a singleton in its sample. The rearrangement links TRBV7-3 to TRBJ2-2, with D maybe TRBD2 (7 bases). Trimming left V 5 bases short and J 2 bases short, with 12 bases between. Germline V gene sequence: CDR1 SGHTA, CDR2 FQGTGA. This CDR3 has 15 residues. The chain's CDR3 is CASSLGGANTGELFF. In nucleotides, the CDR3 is TGTGCCAGCAGCCTTGGGGGGGCCAACACCGGGGAGCTGTTTTTT.

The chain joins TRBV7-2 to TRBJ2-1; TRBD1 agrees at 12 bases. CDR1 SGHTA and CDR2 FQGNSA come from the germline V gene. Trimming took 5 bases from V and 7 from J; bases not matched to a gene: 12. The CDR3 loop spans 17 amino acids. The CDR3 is CASSLRAGQGARNEQFF. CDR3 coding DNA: TGTGCCAGCAGCCTAAGAGCGGGACAGGGGGCGAGGAATGAGCAGTTCTTC.

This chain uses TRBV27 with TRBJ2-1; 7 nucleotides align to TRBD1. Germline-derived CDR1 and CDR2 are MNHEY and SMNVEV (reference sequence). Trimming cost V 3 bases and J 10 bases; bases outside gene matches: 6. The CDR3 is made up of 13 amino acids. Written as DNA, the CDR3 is TGTGCCAGCAGTTTCGGGACAGCCCGGGAGCAGTTCTTC. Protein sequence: CASSFGTAREQFF.

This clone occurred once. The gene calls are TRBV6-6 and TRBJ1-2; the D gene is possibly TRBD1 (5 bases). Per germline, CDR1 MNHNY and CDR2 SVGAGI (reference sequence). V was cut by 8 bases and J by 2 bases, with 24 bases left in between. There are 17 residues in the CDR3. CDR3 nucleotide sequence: TGTGCCAGCCGTCTGAGACAGCAACTCCTTGAAAACTATGGCTACACCTTC. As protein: CASRLRQQLLENYGYTF.

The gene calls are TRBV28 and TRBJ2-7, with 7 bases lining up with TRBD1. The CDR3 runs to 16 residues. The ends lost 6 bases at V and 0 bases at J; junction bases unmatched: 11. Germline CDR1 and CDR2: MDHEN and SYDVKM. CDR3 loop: CASRYSGTAHSYEQYF. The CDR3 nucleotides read TGTGCCAGCAGATACTCAGGGACAGCTCACTCCTACGAGCAGTACTTC.

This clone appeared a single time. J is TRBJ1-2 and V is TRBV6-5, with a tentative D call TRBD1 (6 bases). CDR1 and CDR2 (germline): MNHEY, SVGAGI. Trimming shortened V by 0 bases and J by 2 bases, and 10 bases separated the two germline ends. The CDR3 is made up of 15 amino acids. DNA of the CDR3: TGTGCCAGCAGTTACTCTTGGCAGGGGAACTATGGCTACACCTTC. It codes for CASSYSWQGNYGYTF.

CDR3 DNA: TGTGCCAGCAGCTTAGGGACAGGGCCTGACTCTGGAAACACCATATATTTT. Protein sequence: CASSLGTGPDSGNTIYF. The chain joins TRBV7-9 to TRBJ1-3, with 8 nucleotides matching TRBD1. V was clipped by 1 base and J by 0 bases; unmatched bases: 5. CDR3 length equals 17 residues. Germline CDR1 reads SEHNR; CDR2 reads FQNEAQ (reference sequence).

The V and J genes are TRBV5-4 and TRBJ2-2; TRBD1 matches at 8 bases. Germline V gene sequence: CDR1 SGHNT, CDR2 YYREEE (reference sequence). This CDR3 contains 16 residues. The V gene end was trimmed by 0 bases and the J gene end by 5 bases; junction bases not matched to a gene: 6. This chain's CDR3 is CASSLVAGGRTGELFF. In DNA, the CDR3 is TGTGCCAGCAGCTTGGTGGCAGGGGGCAGGACCGGGGAGCTGTTTTTT.

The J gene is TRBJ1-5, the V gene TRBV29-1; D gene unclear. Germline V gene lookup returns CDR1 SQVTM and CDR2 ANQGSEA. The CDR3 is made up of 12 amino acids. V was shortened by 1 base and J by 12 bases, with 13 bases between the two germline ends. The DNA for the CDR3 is TGCAGCGTTGAAGTGCAAGGACGGGGCCAGCATTTT. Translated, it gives CSVEVQGRGQHF.

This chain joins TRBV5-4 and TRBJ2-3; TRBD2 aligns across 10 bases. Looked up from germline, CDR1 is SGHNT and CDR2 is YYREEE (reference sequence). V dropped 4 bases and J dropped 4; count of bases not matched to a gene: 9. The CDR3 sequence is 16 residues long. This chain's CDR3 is CASSIPSGRASDTQYF. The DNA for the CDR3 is TGTGCCAGCAGCATCCCGAGCGGGAGGGCCTCAGATACGCAGTATTTT.

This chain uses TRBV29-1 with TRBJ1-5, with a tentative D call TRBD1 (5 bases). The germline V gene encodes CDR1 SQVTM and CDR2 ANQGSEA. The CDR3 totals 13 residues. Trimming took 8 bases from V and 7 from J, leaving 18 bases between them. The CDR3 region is CSIETDKGQPQHF. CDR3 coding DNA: TGCAGCATAGAGACAGACAAGGGACAGCCCCAGCATTTT.

CDR3 coding DNA: TGCGCCAGCAGCTCTTTGAGCTCGTACCAAGAGACCCAGTACTTC. It translates to CASSSLSSYQETQYF. The rearrangement joins TRBV5-1 to TRBJ2-5; unclear D gene. The CDR3 runs 15 residues. Trimming cost V 3 bases and J 0 bases, with 12 bases left between them. Germline V CDR1 and CDR2: SGHRS, YFSETQ.

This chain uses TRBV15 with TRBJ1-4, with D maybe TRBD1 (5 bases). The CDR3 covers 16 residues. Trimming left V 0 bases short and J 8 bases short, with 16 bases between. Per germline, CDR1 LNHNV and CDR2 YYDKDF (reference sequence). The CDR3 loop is CATSRDTVRESEKLFF. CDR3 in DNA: TGTGCCACCAGCAGAGATACGGTCAGGGAAAGCGAAAAACTGTTTTTT.

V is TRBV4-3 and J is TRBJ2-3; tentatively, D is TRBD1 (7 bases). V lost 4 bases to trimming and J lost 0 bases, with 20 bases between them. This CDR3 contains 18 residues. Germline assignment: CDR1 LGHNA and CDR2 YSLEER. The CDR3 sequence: CASSRDLSGGTSTDTQYF. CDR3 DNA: TGCGCCAGCAGCCGGGACCTCTCAGGGGGGACGAGCACAGATACGCAGTATTTT.

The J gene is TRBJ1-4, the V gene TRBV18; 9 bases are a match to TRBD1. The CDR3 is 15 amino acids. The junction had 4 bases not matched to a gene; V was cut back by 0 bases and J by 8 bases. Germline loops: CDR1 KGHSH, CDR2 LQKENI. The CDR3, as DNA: TGTGCCAGCTCACCACCGGGACAGGGTTGGGAAAAACTGTTTTTT. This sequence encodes CASSPPGQGWEKLFF.

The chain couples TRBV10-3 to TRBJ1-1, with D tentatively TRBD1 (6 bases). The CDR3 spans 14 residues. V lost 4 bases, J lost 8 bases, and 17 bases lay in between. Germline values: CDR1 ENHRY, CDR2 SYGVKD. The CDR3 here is CAISGSGTPPEAFF. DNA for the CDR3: TGTGCCATCAGTGGGTCCGGGACACCGCCCGAAGCTTTCTTT.

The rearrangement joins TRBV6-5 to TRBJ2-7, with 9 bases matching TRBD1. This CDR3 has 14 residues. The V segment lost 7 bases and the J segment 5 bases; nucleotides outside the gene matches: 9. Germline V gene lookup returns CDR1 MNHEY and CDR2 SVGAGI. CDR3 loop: CASISRTGDNEQYF. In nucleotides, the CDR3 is TGTGCCAGCATAAGCAGGACAGGGGACAACGAGCAGTACTTC.

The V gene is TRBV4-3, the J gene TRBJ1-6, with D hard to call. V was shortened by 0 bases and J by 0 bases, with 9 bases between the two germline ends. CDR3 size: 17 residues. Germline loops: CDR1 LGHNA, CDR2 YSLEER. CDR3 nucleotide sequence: TGCGCCAGCAGCCAAGAGAGCAAGAGCTCCTATAATTCACCCCTCCACTTT. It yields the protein CASSQESKSSYNSPLHF.